A selection of T cell receptor beta chains follows, all from one sample in a study of T cell responses to AZD1222 COVID-19 vaccine. Clones were sequenced by immunoSEQ multiplex PCR, and TCRdb holds only the in-frame ones, with some missing. The table lists 120,000 to 150,000 clones, approximately 90% of them singletons, with about 4% in the top ten. The sample consisted of peripheral blood, taken 28 days after the second AZD1222 dose. All receptors come from an adult who received the AZD1222 COVID-19 vaccine. Each CDR3 is given with its conserved first and last residue. D genes are given only for firm matches. Expanded clones are given a class, and other clones once, few, many or no size at all.

D gene,clone size,J gene,V gene,CDR3 protein,CDR3 DNA
TRBD2,.,TRBJ2-3,TRBV6-2/TRBV6-3,CASSRGLATSTDTQYF,TGTGCCAGCAGCCGGGGACTAGCCACAAGCACAGATACGCAGTATTTT
.,.,TRBJ2-5,TRBV29-1,CSAASGLSKETQYF,TGCAGCGCCGCCTCAGGGTTAAGCAAAGAGACCCAGTACTTC
.,.,TRBJ2-3,TRBV9,CASSVGGFGNQPQYF,TGTGCCAGCAGCGTAGGGGGTTTTGGAAATCAGCCCCAGTATTTT
TRBD1,once,TRBJ1-4,TRBV7-8,CASSANRGRGEKLFF,TGTGCCAGCAGCGCCAACAGGGGGCGCGGAGAAAAACTGTTTTTT
.,once,TRBJ2-1,TRBV27,CASSVTGTDNYNEQFF,TGTGCCAGCAGTGTCACCGGGACTGACAACTACAATGAGCAGTTCTTC
.,few,TRBJ2-2,TRBV18,CASSPRETNTGELFF,TGTGCCAGCTCACCCCGGGAGACCAACACCGGGGAGCTGTTTTTT
.,.,TRBJ1-4,TRBV7-2,CASSLNGAGRATNEKLFF,TGTGCCAGCAGCTTAAATGGGGCGGGGCGGGCAACTAATGAAAAACTGTTTTTT
.,.,TRBJ1-1,TRBV4-2,CASTRQVLSSAEAFF,TGTGCCAGCACCCGACAGGTACTTAGCTCCGCTGAAGCTTTCTTT
.,.,TRBJ2-4,TRBV5-6,CASSLAGSGSAKNIQYF,TGTGCCAGCAGCTTGGCGGGTTCGGGATCAGCCAAAAACATTCAGTACTTC
.,.,TRBJ2-1,TRBV7-8,CASTHEGGGPGDEQFF,TGTGCCAGCACACACGAAGGCGGAGGGCCGGGGGATGAGCAGTTCTTC
TRBD2,.,TRBJ2-1,TRBV27,CASSSPGGSPYNEQFF,TGTGCCAGCAGTTCCCCGGGGGGGAGCCCCTACAATGAGCAGTTCTTC
.,.,TRBJ2-1,TRBV11-2,CASSLYPGRNEQFF,TGTGCCAGCAGCTTATACCCAGGGCGCAATGAGCAGTTCTTC
TRBD1,.,TRBJ2-2,TRBV30,CAWDRGFNTGELFF,TGTGCCTGGGACAGGGGCTTTAACACCGGGGAGCTGTTTTTT
.,.,TRBJ2-5,TRBV5-4,CASRAMGGETQYF,TGTGCCAGCCGTGCCATGGGTGGAGAGACCCAGTACTTC
TRBD2,.,TRBJ2-1,TRBV2,CASSRTSGGEQFF,TGTGCCAGCAGTCGAACTAGCGGGGGTGAGCAGTTCTTC
.,.,TRBJ2-7,TRBV11-3,CASTRPGGRGEQYF,TGTGCCAGCACCCGACCCGGGGGGAGGGGGGAGCAGTACTTC
.,.,TRBJ1-1,TRBV3-1/TRBV3-2,CASSTTANTEAFF,TGTGCCAGCAGTACGACAGCGAACACTGAAGCTTTCTTT
.,few,TRBJ1-6,TRBV19,CATHLGTYNSPLHF,TGTGCCACTCACTTAGGGACCTATAATTCACCCCTCCACTTT
.,.,TRBJ1-1,TRBV19,CASSTIGQGDTEAFF,TGTGCCAGTAGTACAATCGGCCAGGGCGACACTGAAGCTTTCTTT
.,.,TRBJ1-2,TRBV12-3/TRBV12-4,CASSSVRYYGYTF,TGTGCCAGCAGTTCAGTCAGATACTATGGCTACACCTTC
TRBD2,.,TRBJ2-5,TRBV3-1/TRBV3-2,CASSQSGGWETQYF,TGTGCCAGCAGCCAGAGCGGGGGGTGGGAGACCCAGTACTTC
TRBD2,once,TRBJ2-3,TRBV19,CASSSGRDTDTQYF,TGTGCCAGTAGTTCAGGGAGGGACACAGATACGCAGTATTTT
.,.,TRBJ1-6,TRBV11-3,CASSLDPQGPLHF,TGTGCCAGCAGCTTAGATCCACAGGGCCCCCTCCACTTT
.,.,TRBJ2-5,TRBV19,CASSSQGRETQYF,TGTGCCAGTAGTTCACAGGGAAGGGAGACCCAGTACTTC
TRBD2,.,TRBJ2-7,TRBV11-2,CASSPWRGANYEQYF,TGTGCCAGCAGCCCATGGCGGGGGGCGAACTACGAGCAGTACTTC
.,.,TRBJ2-1,TRBV6-2/TRBV6-3,CASSNRGGSYNEQFF,TGTGCCAGCAGTAACAGGGGGGGTTCCTACAATGAGCAGTTCTTC
.,.,TRBJ1-1,TRBV11-2,CASSLGVNTEAFF,TGTGCCAGCAGCTTAGGAGTAAACACTGAAGCTTTCTTT
.,.,TRBJ1-1,TRBV19,CASSATRDTEAFF,TGTGCCAGTAGTGCAACCAGGGACACTGAAGCTTTCTTT
.,.,TRBJ1-3,TRBV3-1/TRBV3-2,CASTQTPGPGNTIYF,TGTGCCAGCACCCAAACCCCGGGACCGGGAAACACCATATATTTT
TRBD1,.,TRBJ1-2,TRBV6-5,CASSYGEDRGYGYTF,TGTGCCAGCAGTTACGGCGAAGACAGGGGTTATGGCTACACCTTC
.,.,TRBJ2-7,TRBV27,CASSLGRDLHEQYF,TGTGCCAGCAGTTTGGGGCGGGATCTCCACGAGCAGTACTTC
.,.,TRBJ1-1,TRBV5-1,CASSQVTHTEAFF,TGCGCCAGCAGCCAGGTTACCCACACTGAAGCTTTCTTT
.,few,TRBJ2-1,TRBV28,CASSRPPRRKGYNEQFF,TGTGCCAGCAGTAGACCTCCTCGGCGGAAGGGTTACAATGAGCAGTTCTTC
.,.,TRBJ1-5,TRBV19,CAMGAGVGQPQHF,TGTGCCATGGGGGCAGGGGTGGGTCAGCCCCAGCATTTT
.,.,TRBJ2-7,TRBV10-3,CAISVGGQTYEQYF,TGTGCCATCAGTGTTGGAGGACAGACCTACGAGCAGTACTTC
TRBD1,.,TRBJ1-2,TRBV2,CASRGLKGQGARGYTF,TGTGCCAGCAGGGGCCTCAAAGGACAGGGGGCGCGCGGCTACACCTTC
.,.,TRBJ2-3,TRBV7-2,CASSFMGGASTDTQYF,TGTGCCAGCAGCTTCATGGGCGGGGCTAGCACAGATACGCAGTATTTT
TRBD2,.,TRBJ2-3,TRBV9,CASSPHLGGGTRGTQYF,TGTGCCAGCAGCCCGCACCTTGGGGGAGGGACCCGGGGTACGCAGTATTTT
TRBD1,.,TRBJ1-2,TRBV11-2,CASSSRTGGNYGYTF,TGTGCCAGCAGCTCAAGGACAGGGGGTAACTATGGCTACACCTTC
.,.,TRBJ1-2,TRBV13,CASSLSGGNKDGYTF,TGTGCCAGCAGCTTAAGCGGGGGCAATAAGGATGGCTACACCTTC